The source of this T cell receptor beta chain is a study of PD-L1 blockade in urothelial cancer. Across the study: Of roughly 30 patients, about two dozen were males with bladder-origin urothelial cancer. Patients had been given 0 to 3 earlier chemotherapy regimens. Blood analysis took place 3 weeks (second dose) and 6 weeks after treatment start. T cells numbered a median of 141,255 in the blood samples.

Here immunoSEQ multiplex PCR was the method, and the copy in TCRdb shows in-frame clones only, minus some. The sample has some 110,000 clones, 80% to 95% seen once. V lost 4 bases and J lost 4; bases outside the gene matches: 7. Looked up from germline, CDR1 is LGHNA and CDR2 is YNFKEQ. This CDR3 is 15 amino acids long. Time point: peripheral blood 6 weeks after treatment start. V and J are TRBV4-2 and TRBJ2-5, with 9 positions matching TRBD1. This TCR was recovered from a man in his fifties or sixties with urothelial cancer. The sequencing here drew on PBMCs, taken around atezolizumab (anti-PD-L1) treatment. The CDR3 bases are TGTGCCAGCAGCCCCGGGACAGGGTACGGAGAGACCCAGTACTTC. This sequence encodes CASSPGTGYGETQYF.